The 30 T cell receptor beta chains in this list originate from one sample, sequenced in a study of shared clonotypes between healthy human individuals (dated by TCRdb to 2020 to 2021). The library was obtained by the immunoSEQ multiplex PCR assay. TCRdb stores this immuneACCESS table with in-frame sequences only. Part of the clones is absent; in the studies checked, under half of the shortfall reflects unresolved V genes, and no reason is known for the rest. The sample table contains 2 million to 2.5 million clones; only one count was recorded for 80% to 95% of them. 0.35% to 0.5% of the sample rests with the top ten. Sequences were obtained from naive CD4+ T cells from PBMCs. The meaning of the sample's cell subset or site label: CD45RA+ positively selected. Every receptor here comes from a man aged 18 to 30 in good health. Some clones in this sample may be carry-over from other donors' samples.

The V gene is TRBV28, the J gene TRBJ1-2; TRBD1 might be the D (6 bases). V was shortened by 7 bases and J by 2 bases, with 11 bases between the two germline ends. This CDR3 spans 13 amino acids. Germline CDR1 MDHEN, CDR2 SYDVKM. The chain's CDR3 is CASTITGNYGYTF. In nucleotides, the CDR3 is TGTGCCAGCACCATCACAGGGAACTATGGCTACACCTTC.

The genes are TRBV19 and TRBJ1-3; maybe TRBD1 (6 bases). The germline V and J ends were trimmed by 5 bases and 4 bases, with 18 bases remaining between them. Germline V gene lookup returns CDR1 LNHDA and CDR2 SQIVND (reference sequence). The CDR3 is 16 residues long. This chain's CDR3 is CASSPGAKGKGNTIYF. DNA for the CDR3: TGTGCCAGTAGTCCGGGGGCCAAAGGGAAGGGAAACACCATATATTTT.

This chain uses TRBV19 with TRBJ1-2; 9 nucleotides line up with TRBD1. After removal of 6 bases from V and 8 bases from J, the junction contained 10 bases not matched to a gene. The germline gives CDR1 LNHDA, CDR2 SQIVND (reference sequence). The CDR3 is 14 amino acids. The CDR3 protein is CASRKLTGGVGYTF. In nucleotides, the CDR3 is TGTGCCAGTAGGAAACTCACAGGGGGCGTAGGCTACACCTTC.

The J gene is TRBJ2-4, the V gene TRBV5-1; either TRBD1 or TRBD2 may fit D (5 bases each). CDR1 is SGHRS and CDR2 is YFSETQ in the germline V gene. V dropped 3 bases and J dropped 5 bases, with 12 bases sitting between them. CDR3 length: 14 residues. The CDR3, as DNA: TGCGCCAGCAGCTACCGGGGCCTCGAAAACATTCAGTACTTC. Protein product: CASSYRGLENIQYF.

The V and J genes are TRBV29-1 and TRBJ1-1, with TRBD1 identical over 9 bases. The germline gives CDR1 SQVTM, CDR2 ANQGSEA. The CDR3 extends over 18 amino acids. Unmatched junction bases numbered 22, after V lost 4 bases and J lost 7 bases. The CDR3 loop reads CSVGNDSVLGTGFFEAFF. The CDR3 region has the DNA TGCAGCGTTGGTAACGATAGTGTCTTAGGGACAGGGTTTTTTGAAGCTTTCTTT.

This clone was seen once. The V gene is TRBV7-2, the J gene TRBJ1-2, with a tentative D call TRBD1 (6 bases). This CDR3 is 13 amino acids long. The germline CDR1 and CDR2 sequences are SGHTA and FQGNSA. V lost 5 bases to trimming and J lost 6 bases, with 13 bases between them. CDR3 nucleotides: TGTGCCAGCAGCACCCTACAGGGAAATGGCTACACCTTC. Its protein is CASSTLQGNGYTF.

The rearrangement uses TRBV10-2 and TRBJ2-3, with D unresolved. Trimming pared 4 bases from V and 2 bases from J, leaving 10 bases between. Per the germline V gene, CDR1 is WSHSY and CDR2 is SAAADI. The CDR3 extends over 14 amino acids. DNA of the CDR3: TGCGCCAGCAGTGTAGGAGATAACACAGATACGCAGTATTTT. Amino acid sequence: CASSVGDNTDTQYF.

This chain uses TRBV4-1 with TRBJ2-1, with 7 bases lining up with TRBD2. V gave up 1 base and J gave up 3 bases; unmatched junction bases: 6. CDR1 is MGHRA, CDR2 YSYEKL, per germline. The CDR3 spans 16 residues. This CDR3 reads CASSQVGGSRYNEQFF. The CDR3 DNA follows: TGCGCCAGCAGCCAAGTTGGCGGGAGCCGCTACAATGAGCAGTTCTTC.

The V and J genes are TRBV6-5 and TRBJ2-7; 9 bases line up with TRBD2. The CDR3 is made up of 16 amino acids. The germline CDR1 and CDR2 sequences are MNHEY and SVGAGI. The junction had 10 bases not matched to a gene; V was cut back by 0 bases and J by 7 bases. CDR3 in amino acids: CASSYSVAGVSWEQYF. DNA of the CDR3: TGTGCCAGCAGTTACTCCGTAGCGGGAGTCTCGTGGGAGCAGTACTTC.

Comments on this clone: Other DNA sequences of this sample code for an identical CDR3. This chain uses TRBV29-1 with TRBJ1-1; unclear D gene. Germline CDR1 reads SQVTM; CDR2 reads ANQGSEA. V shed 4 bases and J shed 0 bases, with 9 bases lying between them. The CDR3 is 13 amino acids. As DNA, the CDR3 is TGCAGCGTTGCCGGACTGCTGAACACTGAAGCTTTCTTT. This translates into CSVAGLLNTEAFF.

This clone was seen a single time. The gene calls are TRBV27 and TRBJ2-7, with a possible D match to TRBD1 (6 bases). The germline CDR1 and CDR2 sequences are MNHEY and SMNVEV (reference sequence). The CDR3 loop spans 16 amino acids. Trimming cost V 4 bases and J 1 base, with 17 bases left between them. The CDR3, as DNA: TGTGCCAGCAGTTCGGTACGACAGGAAAAATCCTACGAGCAGTACTTC. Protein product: CASSSVRQEKSYEQYF.

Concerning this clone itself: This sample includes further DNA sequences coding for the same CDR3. The CDR3 loop is CASSPQGGTGELFF. The CDR3 DNA is TGCGCCAGCAGCCCACAGGGAGGCACCGGGGAGCTGTTTTTT. The chain combines TRBV5-1 with TRBJ2-2, with D tentatively TRBD1 or TRBD2 (6 bases each). Germline V gene lookup returns CDR1 SGHRS and CDR2 YFSETQ. V was trimmed by 4 bases and J by 4 bases, leaving 11 bases between them. The CDR3 has 14 residues.

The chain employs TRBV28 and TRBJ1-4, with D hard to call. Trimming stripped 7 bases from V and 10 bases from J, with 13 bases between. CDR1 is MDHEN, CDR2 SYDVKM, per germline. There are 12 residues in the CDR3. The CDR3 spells CASTTGSGKLFF. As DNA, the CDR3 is TGTGCCAGCACTACGGGGTCAGGAAAACTGTTTTTT.

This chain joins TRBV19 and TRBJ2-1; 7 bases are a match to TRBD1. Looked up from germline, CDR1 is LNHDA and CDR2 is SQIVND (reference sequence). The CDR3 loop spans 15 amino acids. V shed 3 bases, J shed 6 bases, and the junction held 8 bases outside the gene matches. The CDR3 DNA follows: TGTGCCAGTAGTATGAGTTACAGGGGAATCAATGAGCAGTTCTTC. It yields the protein CASSMSYRGINEQFF.

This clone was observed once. CDR3 coding DNA: TGTGCCAGCAGTGAAGGGCGAGGTAGCTCCTACGAGCAGTACTTC. Its protein is CASSEGRGSSYEQYF. This chain links TRBV6-1 with TRBJ2-7; D is ambiguous. Per the germline V gene, CDR1 is MNHNS and CDR2 is SASEGT. Trimming took 1 base from V and 0 from J, leaving 10 bases between them. The CDR3 is 15 residues long.

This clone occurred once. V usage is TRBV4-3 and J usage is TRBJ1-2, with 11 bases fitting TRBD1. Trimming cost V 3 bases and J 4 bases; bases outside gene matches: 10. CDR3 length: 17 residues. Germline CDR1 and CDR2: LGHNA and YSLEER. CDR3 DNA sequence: TGCGCCAGCAGCCACCGGACAGGGGGCTCCCTAGGCTATGGCTACACCTTC. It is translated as CASSHRTGGSLGYGYTF.

The CDR3 region has the DNA TGTGCCAGCTCCGGAGGGACAGGGACTTTGGATACGCAGTATTTT. Its protein product is CASSGGTGTLDTQYF. The chain carries TRBV9 and TRBJ2-3, with 9 bases lining up with TRBD1. J lost 6 bases, V lost 7 bases, and 12 bases had no gene match. CDR1 and CDR2 from the germline V gene are SGDLS and YYNGEE. The CDR3 contains 15 residues.

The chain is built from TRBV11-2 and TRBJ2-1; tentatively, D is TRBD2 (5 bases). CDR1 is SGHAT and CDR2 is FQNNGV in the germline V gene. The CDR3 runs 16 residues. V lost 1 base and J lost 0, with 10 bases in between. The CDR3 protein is CASSLGADSSYNEQFF. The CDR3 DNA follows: TGTGCCAGCAGCTTAGGGGCGGACTCCTCCTACAATGAGCAGTTCTTC.

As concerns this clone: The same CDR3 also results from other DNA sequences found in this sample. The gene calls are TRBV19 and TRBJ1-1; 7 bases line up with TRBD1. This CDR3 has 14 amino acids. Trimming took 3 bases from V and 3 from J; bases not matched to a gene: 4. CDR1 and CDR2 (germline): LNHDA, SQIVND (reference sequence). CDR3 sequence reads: CASSMRGRDTEAFF. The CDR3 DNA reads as TGTGCCAGTAGTATGAGGGGGCGCGACACTGAAGCTTTCTTT. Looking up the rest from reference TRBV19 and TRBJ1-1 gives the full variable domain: DGGITQSPKYLFRKEGQNVTLSCEQNLNHDAMYWYRQDPGQGLRLIYYSQIVNDFQKGDIAEGYSVSREKKESFPLTVTSAQKNPTAFYLCASSMRGRDTEAFFGQGTRLTVV.

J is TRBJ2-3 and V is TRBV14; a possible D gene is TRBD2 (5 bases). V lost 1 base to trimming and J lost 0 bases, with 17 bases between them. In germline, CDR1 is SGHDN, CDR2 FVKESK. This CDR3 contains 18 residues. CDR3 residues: CASSQVDPWSGSTDTQYF. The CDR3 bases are TGTGCCAGCAGCCAAGTTGACCCTTGGTCGGGGAGCACAGATACGCAGTATTTT.

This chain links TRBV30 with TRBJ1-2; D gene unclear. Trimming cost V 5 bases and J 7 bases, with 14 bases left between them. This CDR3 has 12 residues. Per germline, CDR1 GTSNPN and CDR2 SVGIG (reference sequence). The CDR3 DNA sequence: TGTGCCTGGGAAAGTGCATGGGGTGGCTACACCTTC. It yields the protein CAWESAWGGYTF.

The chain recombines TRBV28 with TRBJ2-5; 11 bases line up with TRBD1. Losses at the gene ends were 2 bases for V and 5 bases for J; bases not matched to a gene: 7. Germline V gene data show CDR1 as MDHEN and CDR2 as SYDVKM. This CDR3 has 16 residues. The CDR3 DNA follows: TGTGCCAGCAGTTTACCCGGACAGGGGGCGGTTGAGACCCAGTACTTC. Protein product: CASSLPGQGAVETQYF.

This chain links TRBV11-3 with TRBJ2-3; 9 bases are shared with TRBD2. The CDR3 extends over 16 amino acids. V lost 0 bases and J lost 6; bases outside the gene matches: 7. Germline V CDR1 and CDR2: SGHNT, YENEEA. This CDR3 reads CASSLDGLAGTDTQYF. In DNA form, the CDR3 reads TGTGCCAGCAGCTTAGACGGGCTAGCGGGAACCGATACGCAGTATTTT. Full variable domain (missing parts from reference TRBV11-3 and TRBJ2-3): EAGVVQSPRYKIIEKKQPVAFWCNPISGHNTLYWYLQNLGQGPELLIRYENEEAVDDSQLPKDRFSAERLKGVDSTLKIQPAELGDSAVYLCASSLDGLAGTDTQYFGPGTRLTVL.

CDR3: CASSPERFRGPGEQFF. In DNA, the CDR3 is TGTGCCAGCAGCCCTGAACGCTTCAGGGGGCCGGGTGAGCAGTTCTTC. This chain links TRBV28 with TRBJ2-1; the match to TRBD1 covers 8 bases. CDR3 length: 16 residues. Germline lookup yields CDR1 MDHEN and CDR2 SYDVKM. J gave up 9 bases and V 6 bases, and 16 bases lay outside the gene matches. The full variable domain, in which reference TRBV28 and TRBJ2-1 provide the parts outside the CDR3, is DVKVTQSSRYLVKRTGEKVFLECVQDMDHENMFWYRQDPGLGLRLIYFSYDVKMKEKGDIPEGYSVSREKKERFSLILESASTNQTSMYLCASSPERFRGPGEQFFGPGTRLTVL.

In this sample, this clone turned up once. CDR3 sequence reads: CASREQGAGNTEAFF. The CDR3 bases are TGTGCCAGCAGAGAACAGGGGGCGGGGAACACTGAAGCTTTCTTT. V gene TRBV28 combines with J gene TRBJ1-1; 9 bases fit TRBD1. This CDR3 has 15 residues. V shed 6 bases, J shed 1 base, and the junction held 6 bases outside the gene matches. From germline, CDR1 is MDHEN and CDR2 SYDVKM.

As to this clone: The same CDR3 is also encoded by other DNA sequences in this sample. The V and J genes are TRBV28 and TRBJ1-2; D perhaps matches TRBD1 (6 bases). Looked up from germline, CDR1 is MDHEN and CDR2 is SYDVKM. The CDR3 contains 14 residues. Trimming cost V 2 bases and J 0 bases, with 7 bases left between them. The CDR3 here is CASSLRGPNYGYTF. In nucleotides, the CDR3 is TGTGCCAGCAGTTTACGGGGGCCTAACTATGGCTACACCTTC.

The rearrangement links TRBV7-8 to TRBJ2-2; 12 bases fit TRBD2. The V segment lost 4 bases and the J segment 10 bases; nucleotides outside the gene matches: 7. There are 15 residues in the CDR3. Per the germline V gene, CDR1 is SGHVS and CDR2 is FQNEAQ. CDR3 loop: CASSSLAGGPVELFF. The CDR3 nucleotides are TGTGCCAGCAGCTCGCTAGCGGGAGGGCCGGTGGAGCTGTTTTTT. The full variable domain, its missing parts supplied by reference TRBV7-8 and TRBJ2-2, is GAGVSQSPRYKVAKRGQDVALRCDPISGHVSLFWYQQALGQGPEFLTYFQNEAQLDKSGLPSDRFFAERPEGSVSTLKIQRTQQEDSAVYLCASSSLAGGPVELFFGEGSRLTVL.

CDR3 loop: CASGSTRDRWSDTQYF. The CDR3 nucleotides are TGTGCTAGTGGTTCGACCCGGGACAGGTGGTCAGATACGCAGTATTTT. The chain has TRBV12-5 and TRBJ2-3; 8 bases map to TRBD1. Per the germline V gene, CDR1 is LGHNT and CDR2 is FRNRAP. V dropped 4 bases and J dropped 4; count of bases not matched to a gene: 10. CDR3 length: 16 amino acids.

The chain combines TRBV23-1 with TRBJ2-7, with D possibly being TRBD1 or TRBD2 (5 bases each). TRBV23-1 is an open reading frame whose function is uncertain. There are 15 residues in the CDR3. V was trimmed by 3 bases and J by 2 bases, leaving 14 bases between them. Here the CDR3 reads CASSHPGPLPYEQYF. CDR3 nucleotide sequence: TGCGCCAGCAGTCACCCGGGACCGCTTCCCTACGAGCAGTACTTC.

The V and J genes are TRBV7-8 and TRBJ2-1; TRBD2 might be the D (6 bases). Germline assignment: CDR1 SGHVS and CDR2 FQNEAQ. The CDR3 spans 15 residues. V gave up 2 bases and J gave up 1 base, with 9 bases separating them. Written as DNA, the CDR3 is TGTGCCAGCAGCTTACTGGGGGGTTCCTACAATGAGCAGTTCTTC. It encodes CASSLLGGSYNEQFF.